These 32 T cell receptor beta chains came from one sample sequenced in a study of monozygotic twins with cystic fibrosis (dated by TCRdb to the early 2020s). The library was obtained by the immunoSEQ multiplex PCR assay. Sourced from immuneACCESS, this table was stored by TCRdb with only in-frame sequences that have V and J called. A share of the clones is absent; for the studies checked, an unresolved V gene accounts for under half, and the remainder has no known explanation. This sample has 13,000 or so clones in its table, and 80% to 90% of those were observed once. The biggest ten clones account for around 0.8% of the sample. Sequenced sample: blood. These receptors all stem from a boy aged 10-17 years with cystic fibrosis.

CDR3 nucleotides: TGTGCCAGCAACTGGTTCGGACCCTCTGGAAACACCATATATTTT. Its translation: CASNWFGPSGNTIYF. The chain recombines TRBV6-1 with TRBJ1-3; the D is unclear. The germline gives CDR1 MNHNS, CDR2 SASEGT. The CDR3 extends over 15 amino acids. V gave up 7 bases and J gave up 0 bases, with 13 bases separating them.

V usage is TRBV5-6 and J usage is TRBJ1-3; D remains ambiguous. Germline CDR1 is SGHDT and CDR2 is YYEEEE. V was shortened by 2 bases and J by 4 bases, with 7 bases between the two germline ends. The CDR3 sequence is 13 residues long. This chain's CDR3 is CASSFPGGNTIYF. The CDR3 DNA follows: TGTGCCAGCAGCTTTCCCGGGGGAAACACCATATATTTT.

This clone appeared once. J is TRBJ2-7 and V is TRBV12-1; the table's D call, TRBD2, has no DNA check behind it. TRBV12-1 is flagged as a pseudogene. The CDR3 extends over 16 amino acids. CDR3 sequence (DNA): TGTGCCAGCAGCTTTGCACTAGCGCTGCAATCCTACGAGCAGTACTTC. Translated, it gives CASSFALALQSYEQYF.

J is TRBJ2-5 and V is TRBV6-1; the match to TRBD2 covers 14 bases. Trimming cost V 1 base and J 5 bases; bases outside gene matches: 0. The CDR3 is 15 residues long. Germline-derived CDR1 and CDR2 are MNHNS and SASEGT. This CDR3 is CASSEGTSGGETQYF. CDR3 DNA: TGTGCCAGCAGTGAAGGGACTAGCGGGGGGGAGACCCAGTACTTC.

The genes are TRBV27 and TRBJ2-2; tentative D call: TRBD2 (5 bases). Looked up from germline, CDR1 is MNHEY and CDR2 is SMNVEV (reference sequence). CDR3 length: 14 residues. Trimming removed 2 bases at V and 5 bases at J, with 9 bases between. The CDR3 region is CASSLDYITGELFF. The CDR3 coding sequence is TGTGCCAGCAGTTTAGACTACATTACCGGGGAGCTGTTTTTT.

The chain recombines TRBV5-1 with TRBJ1-6; 7 positions match TRBD1. This CDR3 is built from 14 residues. The germline V gene has CDR1 SGHRS and CDR2 YFSETQ. Trimming removed 0 bases from V and 9 bases from J; junction bases left unmatched: 3. In DNA, the CDR3 is TGCGCCAGCAGCTTGGGACAGGGTAGTTCACCCCTCCACTTT. This translates into CASSLGQGSSPLHF.

This sequence joins TRBV27 and TRBJ2-5, with D maybe TRBD2 (7 bases). CDR1 MNHEY and CDR2 SMNVEV come from the germline V gene (reference sequence). This CDR3 is built from 17 residues. V was cut by 6 bases and J by 7 bases, with 27 bases left in between. This chain's CDR3 is CASRPSPWRGPGRTQYF. The CDR3 nucleotides are TGTGCCAGCAGACCTTCCCCTTGGCGGGGGCCAGGAAGGACCCAGTACTTC.

This clone was observed once. The J gene is TRBJ2-1, the V gene TRBV7-9, with D perhaps TRBD1 or TRBD2 (6 bases each). The V and J ends lost 5 bases and 9 bases respectively, with 14 bases between them. Germline CDR1 and CDR2: SEHNR and FQNEAQ (reference sequence). The CDR3 extends over 13 amino acids. The CDR3 coding sequence is TGTGCCAGCAGCCGGGACGGGGGCGGTGAGCAGTTCTTC. It codes for CASSRDGGGEQFF. Together with reference TRBV7-9 and TRBJ2-1, the CDR3 gives the full variable domain: DTGVSQNPRHKITKRGQNVTFRCDPISEHNRLYWYRQTLGQGPEFLTYFQNEAQLEKSRLLSDRFSAERPKGSFSTLEIQRTEQGDSAMYLCASSRDGGGEQFFGPGTRLTVL.

A single count supports this clone. This chain links TRBV19 with TRBJ2-3; TRBD1 or TRBD2 may be the D gene (5 bases each). CDR1 is LNHDA and CDR2 is SQIVND in the germline V gene (reference sequence). Trimming took 7 bases from V and 1 from J, leaving 18 bases between them. The CDR3 has 16 residues. Written as DNA, the CDR3 is TGTGCCAGTACCCCCACCGGGGCGCGAGGCACAGATACGCAGTATTTT. It codes for CASTPTGARGTDTQYF.

The genes are TRBV2 and TRBJ2-3; the D gene is possibly TRBD2 (6 bases). Per the germline V gene, CDR1 is SNHLY and CDR2 is FYNNEI. V shed 4 bases and J shed 2 bases, with 10 bases lying between them. There are 14 residues in the CDR3. The CDR3 loop reads CASSVRGTTDTQYF. The CDR3 nucleotides are TGTGCCAGCAGTGTACGGGGGACCACAGATACGCAGTATTTT.

The V and J genes are TRBV18 and TRBJ2-1; D may match TRBD1 or TRBD2 (6 bases each). The CDR3 is 14 residues long. V dropped 6 bases and J dropped 10 bases, with 19 bases sitting between them. The V gene's germline CDR1 is KGHSH and CDR2 LQKENI. The CDR3 spells CASSPPHRGDEQFF. CDR3 in DNA: TGTGCCAGCTCGCCCCCCCATAGGGGGGACGAGCAGTTCTTC. The variable domain in full, completed from reference TRBV18 and TRBJ2-1, reads NAGVMQNPRHLVRRRGQEARLRCSPMKGHSHVYWYRQLPEEGLKFMVYLQKENIIDESGMPKERFSAEFPKEGPSILRIQQVVRGDSAAYFCASSPPHRGDEQFFGPGTRLTVL.

The J gene is TRBJ2-3, the V gene TRBV2, with D perhaps being TRBD1 or TRBD2 (5 bases each). The germline V gene encodes CDR1 SNHLY and CDR2 FYNNEI. This CDR3 has 13 residues. V dropped 5 bases and J dropped 7 bases, with 13 bases sitting between them. CDR3 residues: CASSPEQGHTQYF. The CDR3 DNA reads TGTGCCAGCAGTCCTGAGCAGGGACATACGCAGTATTTT.

This sequence joins TRBV27 and TRBJ1-2; no reliable D call. CDR1 is MNHEY, CDR2 SMNVEV, per germline (reference sequence). V was pared by 4 bases and J by 6 bases, with 18 bases between. The CDR3 sequence is 15 residues long. CDR3 sequence: CASSSDGIERDGYTF. In nucleotides, the CDR3 is TGTGCCAGCAGTTCCGACGGGATCGAGAGGGATGGCTACACCTTC.

This clone occurred once. The chain couples TRBV28 to TRBJ1-2; no clear D gene. Trimming stripped 0 bases from V and 8 bases from J, with 10 bases between. This CDR3 region has 13 residues. Germline loops: CDR1 MDHEN, CDR2 SYDVKM. CDR3 in amino acids: CASSLWVLGGYTF. In DNA, the CDR3 is TGTGCCAGCAGTTTATGGGTGCTGGGGGGCTACACCTTC.

V usage is TRBV7-9 and J usage is TRBJ2-7; 8 bases map to TRBD1. The germline CDR1 and CDR2 sequences are SEHNR and FQNEAQ (reference sequence). J lost 5 bases, V lost 1 base, and 4 bases had no gene match. CDR3 length: 14 amino acids. This CDR3 is CASSLGGTGNEQYF. CDR3 bases: TGTGCCAGCAGCTTAGGCGGGACAGGCAACGAGCAGTACTTC.

CDR3 DNA: TGCGCCAGCAGCGCGGACAGTGAAGCTTTCTTT. Protein product: CASSADSEAFF. The rearrangement joins TRBV5-1 to TRBJ1-1; maybe TRBD1 (6 bases). Trimming cost V 4 bases and J 7 bases, with 8 bases left between them. In germline, CDR1 is SGHRS, CDR2 YFSETQ. This CDR3 has 11 amino acids.

This clone was detected once. This rearrangement joins TRBV30 to TRBJ1-4; 12 nucleotides align to TRBD1. The V and J ends lost 2 bases and 3 bases, in that order; junction bases with no gene match: 13. In germline, CDR1 is GTSNPN, CDR2 SVGIG (reference sequence). The CDR3 covers 19 residues. CDR3 in DNA: TGTGCCTGGAGTCGAGGGGGACAGGGGGCTAGAGTGGCTAATGAAAAACTGTTTTTT. Its translation is CAWSRGGQGARVANEKLFF.

This clone was counted a single time. The chain combines TRBV2 with TRBJ2-1; 7 bases are a match to TRBD1. Trimming cost V 8 bases and J 4 bases; bases outside gene matches: 5. The CDR3 runs to 13 residues. CDR1 SNHLY and CDR2 FYNNEI come from the germline V gene. The chain's CDR3 is CASSTGAYNEQFF. CDR3 in DNA: TGTGCCAGCTCCACAGGGGCGTACAATGAGCAGTTCTTC. The variable domain in full, with the rest retrieved from reference TRBV2 and TRBJ2-1, is EPEVTQTPSHQVTQMGQEVILRCVPISNHLYFYWYRQILGQKVEFLVSFYNNEISEKSEIFDDQFSVERPDGSNFTLKIRSTKLEDSAMYFCASSTGAYNEQFFGPGTRLTVL.

The chain has TRBV7-9 and TRBJ2-1, with D possibly being TRBD1 or TRBD2 (5 bases each). The CDR3 totals 14 residues. V gave up 4 bases and J gave up 4 bases, with 11 bases separating them. Germline loops: CDR1 SEHNR, CDR2 FQNEAQ (reference sequence). CDR3 sequence reads: CASSWDAGYNEQFF. The CDR3 DNA sequence: TGTGCCAGCAGCTGGGACGCCGGGTACAATGAGCAGTTCTTC. Full variable domain (missing parts from reference TRBV7-9 and TRBJ2-1): DTGVSQNPRHKITKRGQNVTFRCDPISEHNRLYWYRQTLGQGPEFLTYFQNEAQLEKSRLLSDRFSAERPKGSFSTLEIQRTEQGDSAMYLCASSWDAGYNEQFFGPGTRLTVL.

This clone came up once. This chain joins TRBV7-9 and TRBJ2-5; TRBD1 aligns across 7 bases. Germline CDR1 and CDR2: SEHNR and FQNEAQ (reference sequence). The CDR3 is made up of 15 amino acids. J lost 2 bases, V lost 3 bases, and 6 bases had no gene match. CDR3 sequence reads: CASSLQGRGQETQYF. CDR3 nucleotide sequence: TGTGCCAGCAGCTTGCAAGGCAGGGGGCAAGAGACCCAGTACTTC.

This chain joins TRBV7-6 and TRBJ2-5; TRBD1 matches at 8 bases. The J segment lost 5 bases and the V segment lost 1 base, leaving 9 bases of the junction unmatched. The CDR3 covers 16 residues. From germline, CDR1 is SGHVS and CDR2 FNYEAQ. CDR3 DNA: TGTGCCAGCAGCTTAGTTGGACAGGGTGGAGGGGAGACCCAGTACTTC. This translates into CASSLVGQGGGETQYF.

V is TRBV7-9 and J is TRBJ1-1; 8 positions match TRBD1. CDR3 size: 16 residues. In germline, CDR1 is SEHNR, CDR2 FQNEAQ (reference sequence). The trim removed 5 bases at V and 0 bases at J, leaving 8 bases unmatched. The CDR3 bases are TGTGCCAGCAGCCAGCCGGCAGGGGGCTTGAACACTGAAGCTTTCTTT. Translating it yields CASSQPAGGLNTEAFF.

J is TRBJ2-2 and V is TRBV27; the D gene is possibly TRBD2 (5 bases). This CDR3 is 14 amino acids long. Trimming pared 2 bases from V and 6 bases from J, leaving 10 bases between. The germline CDR1 and CDR2 sequences are MNHEY and SMNVEV (reference sequence). CDR3 loop: CASSLRGAAGELFF. The CDR3 nucleotides are TGTGCCAGCAGTTTACGGGGTGCTGCCGGGGAGCTGTTTTTT.

The chain combines TRBV4-1 with TRBJ1-6, with 9 bases lining up with TRBD1. Germline lookup yields CDR1 MGHRA and CDR2 YSYEKL. The CDR3 runs 19 residues. V was pared by 1 base and J by 3 bases, with 10 bases of the junction left unmatched. The CDR3 DNA follows: TGCGCCAGCAGCCAAGGCGGTTTGGTGGGACAGGGCTATAATTCACCCCTCCACTTT. Amino acid sequence: CASSQGGLVGQGYNSPLHF.

The chain is built from TRBV7-9 and TRBJ1-4; a possible D gene is TRBD1 (6 bases). The CDR3 contains 12 residues. V gave up 6 bases and J gave up 7 bases, with 9 bases separating them. Germline CDR1 and CDR2: SEHNR and FQNEAQ (reference sequence). The CDR3 nucleotides are TGTGCCAGCAGACGGGGGCTTGAAAAACTGTTTTTT. Encoded protein: CASRRGLEKLFF.

The chain joins TRBV19 to TRBJ1-4; TRBD1 matches at 9 bases. This CDR3 spans 13 amino acids. With V trimmed by 7 bases and J by 8 bases, 5 bases remained unmatched. CDR1 and CDR2 from the germline V gene are LNHDA and SQIVND (reference sequence). The DNA for the CDR3 is TGTGCCAGTAAGGACAGGGGTGGGGAAAAACTGTTTTTT. It translates to CASKDRGGEKLFF.

The V and J genes are TRBV7-2 and TRBJ1-5, with D perhaps matching TRBD1 (6 bases). This CDR3 spans 14 amino acids. The germline V and J ends were trimmed by 5 bases and 6 bases, with 14 bases remaining between them. Germline assignment: CDR1 SGHTA and CDR2 FQGNSA. CDR3: CASSPRQVRQPQHF. DNA of the CDR3: TGTGCCAGCAGCCCGAGACAGGTTCGTCAGCCCCAGCATTTT.

The count of this clone is one. V and J are TRBV6-1 and TRBJ2-1; D unclear. V lost 6 bases to trimming and J lost 2 bases, with 8 bases between them. Looked up from germline, CDR1 is MNHNS and CDR2 is SASEGT. This CDR3 contains 13 residues. CDR3 amino acids: CASRVTPYNEQFF. CDR3 DNA: TGTGCCAGCAGGGTGACCCCCTACAATGAGCAGTTCTTC.

The chain couples TRBV5-4 to TRBJ2-3; 15 bases match TRBD2. The CDR3 is made up of 19 amino acids. The junction had 10 bases not matched to a gene; V was cut back by 5 bases and J by 0 bases. Per the germline V gene, CDR1 is SGHNT and CDR2 is YYREEE (reference sequence). CDR3 nucleotides: TGTGCCAGCAGGCCGGGCATCGGACTAGCGGGGGGGAGCACAGATACGCAGTATTTT. Encoded protein: CASRPGIGLAGGSTDTQYF.

The chain carries TRBV5-6 and TRBJ1-5; D may be TRBD1 (6 bases). This CDR3 is 14 amino acids long. V lost 0 bases to trimming and J lost 7 bases, with 11 bases between them. CDR1 and CDR2 from the germline V gene are SGHDT and YYEEEE. CDR3 in DNA: TGTGCCAGCAGCTTGGCCGGGGGCGGGCAGCCCCAGCATTTT. Translated, it gives CASSLAGGGQPQHF.

The V call is TRBV27, the J call TRBJ1-1, with a tentative D call TRBD1 (6 bases). This CDR3 contains 14 residues. The ends were cut back, 5 bases at V and 0 bases at J, with 10 bases in the middle. Germline V gene data show CDR1 as MNHEY and CDR2 as SMNVEV (reference sequence). The CDR3 protein is CASSPDRLNTEAFF. DNA for the CDR3: TGTGCCAGCAGTCCGGACAGATTGAACACTGAAGCTTTCTTT.

The rearrangement joins TRBV27 to TRBJ1-5, with D uncertain. Germline loops: CDR1 MNHEY, CDR2 SMNVEV (reference sequence). This CDR3 is 13 amino acids long. V lost 2 bases and J 2 bases, leaving 4 bases between the germline ends. The CDR3: CASSLKGNQPQHF. As DNA, the CDR3 is TGTGCCAGCAGTTTAAAAGGCAATCAGCCCCAGCATTTT.